This TCR beta chain stems from a study of glioma-infiltrating T cells. TCR alpha and beta CDR3 regions were amplified from RNA using iRepertoire nested multiplex PCR. TCRdb independently ran MiXCR on the multiplex PCR reads; one entry per CDR3 protein. The data show under 150,000 distinct CDR3 sequences, more than 20% seen once. V lost 5 bases and J lost 1, with 12 bases in between. Germline CDR1 and CDR2: SEHNR and FQNEAQ (reference sequence). The CDR3 totals 15 residues. This clonotype was observed at least ten times. Sequenced input: glioma tissue, nonneoplastic brain tissue, or PBMCs (not recorded which). This rearrangement joins TRBV7-9 to TRBJ1-3; the D is unclear. The TCR was taken from a human donor with low-grade glioma or glioblastoma, undergoing nonglioma brain surgery, or in good health (not recorded which). The CDR3 here is CASSPRPESGNTIYF. The CDR3 DNA follows: TGTGCCAGCAGCCCCCGACCCGAATCTGGAAACACCATATATTTT.